Each of the 17 T cell receptor beta chains below was sequenced from the same sample in a study of CD8 T cells in ankylosing spondylitis. Study-level points and caveats: A TCR beta motif of eight highly homologous variants appeared characteristic of ankylosing spondylitis blood.

One entry per CDR3 protein, called by TCRdb with MiXCR from the 5' RACE reads. The data show approximately 550,000 distinct CDR3 sequences, 12% seen once. Antigen specificity for these receptors is unknown. What was sequenced was blood, either unsorted or a sorted T cell fraction (not recorded which). The receptors stem from a male donor with ankylosing spondylitis.

In nucleotides, the CDR3 is TGTGCCAGCAGCCCGGGGAAAGGGAGGGTCACTGAAGCTTTCTTT. It translates to CASSPGKGRVTEAFF. The rearrangement links TRBV14 to TRBJ1-1; D ambiguous. Germline V CDR1 and CDR2: SGHDN, FVKESK. V was clipped by 4 bases and J by 4 bases, with 16 bases between them. The CDR3 has 15 residues.

The rearrangement links TRBV3-1 to TRBJ1-1, with 12 nucleotides matching TRBD1. Germline loops: CDR1 LGHDT, CDR2 YNNKEL (reference sequence). Trimming removed 4 bases from V and 4 bases from J; junction bases left unmatched: 4. The CDR3 is 15 amino acids. The CDR3 reads CASSRAGQGATEAFF. The CDR3 DNA sequence: TGTGCCAGCAGCCGAGCGGGACAGGGGGCCACTGAAGCTTTCTTT.

This clonotype has a handful of counts. The CDR3 protein is CASSLARGNQPQHF. The CDR3 DNA reads TGTGCCAGCAGCTTAGCCAGGGGCAATCAGCCCCAGCATTTT. The V call is TRBV7-8, the J call TRBJ1-5; D may be TRBD1 (5 bases). Germline V lookup: CDR1 SGHVS, CDR2 FQNEAQ. CDR3 length: 14 residues. Trimming left V 0 bases short and J 2 bases short, with 5 bases between.

The chain couples TRBV7-8 to TRBJ2-3, with D possibly matching TRBD1 (6 bases). CDR1 is SGHVS, CDR2 FQNEAQ, per germline. Trimming left V 5 bases short and J 4 bases short, with 19 bases between. The CDR3 is made up of 16 amino acids. The CDR3 protein is CASSKTLQGSADTQYF. The DNA of the CDR3 is TGTGCCAGCAGCAAAACACTACAGGGTTCGGCAGATACGCAGTATTTT.

In DNA form, the CDR3 reads TGTGCCAGCAGCCAAACGCTTTCCTACGAGCAGTACTTC. This sequence encodes CASSQTLSYEQYF. The rearrangement links TRBV3-1 to TRBJ2-7, with no clear D. The CDR3 is 13 amino acids. The germline V gene encodes CDR1 LGHDT and CDR2 YNNKEL (reference sequence). V was clipped by 2 bases and J by 1 base, with 6 bases between them.

This clonotype was detected only a few times. V gene TRBV24-1 combines with J gene TRBJ2-1, with D possibly being TRBD1 (5 bases). Trimming left V 6 bases short and J 2 bases short, with 13 bases between. CDR1 KGHDR and CDR2 SFDVKD come from the germline V gene. This CDR3 spans 15 amino acids. CDR3 region: CATSSADTTYNEQFF. The CDR3 DNA reads as TGTGCCACCAGTTCGGCGGACACCACCTACAATGAGCAGTTCTTC.

V and J are TRBV20-1 and TRBJ2-2; 9 bases fit TRBD2. J lost 6 bases, V lost 0 bases, and 8 bases had no gene match. The germline gives CDR1 DFQATT, CDR2 SNEGSKA (reference sequence). The CDR3 contains 16 residues. The CDR3 region is CSARDTAGGSPGELFF. CDR3 in DNA: TGCAGTGCTAGAGATACCGCGGGAGGGTCCCCCGGGGAGCTGTTTTTT.

In its sample, this clonotype was seen many times. The V call is TRBV20-1, the J call TRBJ1-1; TRBD1 aligns across 8 bases. The trim removed 6 bases at V and 5 bases at J, leaving 11 bases unmatched. The germline CDR1 and CDR2 sequences are DFQATT and SNEGSKA (reference sequence). The CDR3 covers 14 residues. CDR3 DNA: TGCAGTGCCCCCGATGACAGGGGAGAAACTGAAGCTTTCTTT. As protein: CSAPDDRGETEAFF.

The chain employs TRBV5-1 and TRBJ1-5, with 9 bases lining up with TRBD1. The CDR3 runs to 15 residues. V gave up 4 bases and J gave up 6 bases; unmatched junction bases: 8. CDR1 is SGHRS, CDR2 YFSETQ, per germline. The CDR3 region is CASSPEGQGVQPQHF. The CDR3 DNA sequence: TGCGCCAGCAGCCCGGAGGGACAGGGCGTTCAGCCCCAGCATTTT.

Many counts were recorded for this clonotype. The V gene is TRBV30, the J gene TRBJ2-5, with 7 bases lining up with TRBD2. Germline trimming cut 0 bases from V and 2 bases from J; bases unmatched to any gene: 0. The CDR3 runs to 13 residues. The germline CDR1 and CDR2 sequences are GTSNPN and SVGIG (reference sequence). CDR3 sequence (DNA): TGTGCCTGGAGTGTGGGAGGGCAAGAGACCCAGTACTTC. Its protein is CAWSVGGQETQYF.

The table lists this clonotype with a few counts. V usage is TRBV21-1 and J usage is TRBJ2-1; the table names TRBD1, a call not compared with the DNA. TRBV21-1 is recorded as a pseudogene. CDR3 length: 15 residues. In DNA form, the CDR3 reads TGTGCCAGCAGTTCAGACAGCTTATATAACAATGAGCAGTTCTTC. This sequence encodes CASSSDSLYNNEQFF.

The CDR3 sequence is CASSQDTSRYTF. The DNA for the CDR3 is TGTGCCAGCAGCCAGGATACCAGTCGCTACACCTTC. The rearrangement links TRBV4-2 to TRBJ1-2; D is unresolved. CDR1 is LGHNA and CDR2 is YNFKEQ in the germline V gene. The CDR3 runs 12 residues. V was shortened by 3 bases and J by 9 bases, with 11 bases between the two germline ends.

This clonotype was detected a few times. V usage is TRBV12-3 or TRBV12-4 and J usage is TRBJ1-1; perhaps TRBD1 as D (5 bases). The germline V and J ends were trimmed by 0 bases and 3 bases, with 23 bases remaining between them. The CDR3 is 19 residues long. CDR3 in DNA: TGTGCCAGCAGTTTAGCGCCAGGTATAATGGCAGGAGGGGACACTGAAGCTTTCTTT. This codes for CASSLAPGIMAGGDTEAFF.

This clonotype showed up just a few times. V usage is TRBV3-1 and J usage is TRBJ2-2; unclear D gene. With 1 base removed from V and 6 bases from J, the gap between germline ends came to 12 bases. This CDR3 spans 15 amino acids. Germline V lookup: CDR1 LGHDT, CDR2 YNNKEL (reference sequence). CDR3 in amino acids: CASSQGHSVAGELFF. CDR3 sequence (DNA): TGTGCCAGCAGCCAAGGTCATTCGGTTGCCGGGGAGCTGTTTTTT.

This clonotype was observed many times. The rearrangement joins TRBV20-1 to TRBJ2-1, with 7 nucleotides matching TRBD1. With 3 bases clipped from V and 0 bases from J, the junction kept 5 bases outside the gene matches. Germline assignment: CDR1 DFQATT and CDR2 SNEGSKA (reference sequence). The CDR3 is made up of 15 amino acids. The DNA of the CDR3 is TGCAGTGCTAGGGAGACAGGGCTCTCCTACAATGAGCAGTTCTTC. This gives the protein CSARETGLSYNEQFF.

The chain is built from TRBV25-1 and TRBJ2-5, with 10 nucleotides matching TRBD2. V trimming: 2 bases; J trimming: 2 bases; junction bases outside the gene matches: 8. The germline CDR1 and CDR2 sequences are MGHDK and SYGVNS. This CDR3 region has 17 residues. CDR3 loop: CASSEKGLAGVQETQYF. Written as DNA, the CDR3 is TGTGCCAGCAGTGAAAAAGGGCTAGCGGGAGTGCAAGAGACCCAGTACTTC. Full variable domain (remainder filled in from reference TRBV25-1 and TRBJ2-5): EADIYQTPRYLVIGTGKKITLECSQTMGHDKMYWYQQDPGMELHLIHYSYGVNSTEKGDLSSESTVSRIRTEHFPLTLESARPSHTSQYLCASSEKGLAGVQETQYFGPGTRLLVL.

The CDR3 here is CASTPPSGSTDTQYF. Here the CDR3 DNA reads TGTGCCAGCACTCCCCCGAGCGGGAGCACAGATACGCAGTATTTT. The V call is TRBV6-1, the J call TRBJ2-3; TRBD2 might be the D (6 bases). Trimming took 7 bases from V and 0 from J, leaving 14 bases between them. Germline V lookup: CDR1 MNHNS, CDR2 SASEGT. The CDR3 is 15 amino acids.